These 8 T cell receptor beta chains originate from one sample sequenced in a study of blood T cell repertoires in COVID-19 (dated by TCRdb to 2020 to 2022). Library prep was done by the immunoSEQ multiplex PCR assay. TCRdb holds this immuneACCESS table with in-frame rearrangements only. Some clones are missing; in checked studies, unresolved V genes explain under half, and the rest has no known cause. The sample data list around 260,000 clones, and approximately 86% of these were observed just once. Clones ranked in the top ten supply about 0.7% of the sample. Sequenced sample: peripheral blood. The receptors were sampled from a human donor in a cohort sampled during active COVID-19.

V gene TRBV5-1 combines with J gene TRBJ2-1; the match to TRBD2 covers 7 bases. The trim removed 3 bases at V and 0 bases at J, leaving 3 bases unmatched. The CDR3 is 15 amino acids. Germline values: CDR1 SGHRS, CDR2 YFSETQ. In DNA form, the CDR3 reads TGCGCCAGCAGCTCTGAGCGGGACTCCTACAATGAGCAGTTCTTC. This translates into CASSSERDSYNEQFF. The full variable domain, completed using reference TRBV5-1 and TRBJ2-1, is KAGVTQTPRYLIKTRGQQVTLSCSPISGHRSVSWYQQTPGQGLQFLFEYFSETQRNKGNFPGRFSGRQFSNSRSEMNVSTLELGDSALYLCASSSERDSYNEQFFGPGTRLTVL.

V and J are TRBV4-1 and TRBJ2-7; TRBD2 matches 8 bases. Germline V CDR1 and CDR2: MGHRA, YSYEKL. The CDR3 totals 20 residues. Trimming removed 3 bases from V and 0 bases from J; junction bases left unmatched: 19. The CDR3 loop reads CASSQPWVGSGSNNSYEQYF. The CDR3 DNA sequence: TGCGCCAGCAGCCAGCCCTGGGTAGGAAGCGGGAGTAATAACTCCTACGAGCAGTACTTC.

This sequence joins TRBV6-4 and TRBJ2-1; D is perhaps TRBD1 (7 bases). V was pared by 5 bases and J by 0 bases, with 8 bases between. Germline CDR1 is MRHNA and CDR2 is SNTAGT. CDR3 length: 14 residues. In DNA, the CDR3 is TGTGCCAGCAGTCAGGGGGGCTCCTACAATGAGCAGTTCTTC. Translating it yields CASSQGGSYNEQFF.

The V and J genes are TRBV19 and TRBJ1-1, with D uncertain. The germline V gene has CDR1 LNHDA and CDR2 SQIVND (reference sequence). The CDR3 has 12 amino acids. With 4 bases removed from V and 8 bases from J, the gap between germline ends came to 11 bases. For the CDR3, the DNA is TGTGCCAGTAGTAGAGCGCCGGGAGAAGCTTTCTTT. It codes for CASSRAPGEAFF.

The chain combines TRBV5-4 with TRBJ2-1, with no clear D. Germline V lookup: CDR1 SGHNT, CDR2 YYREEE (reference sequence). The CDR3 sequence is 13 residues long. V was trimmed by 3 bases and J by 8 bases, leaving 12 bases between them. This CDR3 reads CASSSEVGDEQFF. The DNA of the CDR3 is TGTGCCAGCAGCTCCGAAGTGGGCGATGAGCAGTTCTTC.

V usage is TRBV4-3 and J usage is TRBJ1-1; weak D call: TRBD1 (5 bases). The ends were cut back, 1 base at V and 4 bases at J, with 7 bases in the middle. Germline CDR1 LGHNA, CDR2 YSLEER. CDR3 length equals 13 residues. The CDR3 sequence: CASSQGQGTEAFF. Written as DNA, the CDR3 is TGCGCCAGCAGCCAAGGTCAGGGCACTGAAGCTTTCTTT.

The rearrangement joins TRBV4-2 to TRBJ1-6, with D perhaps TRBD1 (6 bases). The germline V and J ends were trimmed by 0 bases and 6 bases, with 24 bases remaining between them. The CDR3 covers 20 residues. The V gene's germline CDR1 is LGHNA and CDR2 YNFKEQ. The CDR3, as DNA: TGTGCCAGCAGCCAAGATTGGGAAATCGGTGCAGGGGTTAGTAATTCACCCCTCCACTTT. It specifies CASSQDWEIGAGVSNSPLHF.

The chain has TRBV28 and TRBJ1-1; 7 nucleotides agree with TRBD1. Looked up from germline, CDR1 is MDHEN and CDR2 is SYDVKM. CDR3 length: 13 amino acids. Trimming took 6 bases from V and 3 from J; bases not matched to a gene: 4. The CDR3 sequence is CASRLQGYTEAFF. CDR3 in DNA: TGTGCCAGCAGGCTACAGGGGTACACTGAAGCTTTCTTT.